These 5 T cell receptor beta chains originate from one sample sequenced in a study of cytomegalovirus exposure and HLA in healthy donors. Primers for the PCR totalled 60 Vbeta and 13 Jbeta. The data were produced by immunoSEQ multiplex PCR, yet TCRdb's version contains in-frame clones alone and is incomplete. The top ten clones hold approximately 14% of a sample with more than 130,000 clones, roughly 73% of them seen once. Material for sequencing was PBMCs. Receptors originate from a human donor in good health.

The V and J genes are TRBV9 and TRBJ2-7, with 8 bases matching TRBD2. Per germline, CDR1 SGDLS and CDR2 YYNGEE. There are 14 residues in the CDR3. The J segment lost 6 bases and the V segment lost 0 bases, leaving 5 bases of the junction unmatched. Here the CDR3 DNA reads TGTGCCAGCAGCGTAGGAAGGCTAGCGGGCGAGCAGTACTTC. Translation gives CASSVGRLAGEQYF.

The table lists this clone with a few counts. The CDR3 sequence: CASSQDHSQPYEQYF. The CDR3 coding sequence is TGTGCCAGCAGCCAAGACCACAGCCAGCCCTACGAGCAGTACTTC. The chain uses TRBV4-2 and TRBJ2-5; D unclear. TRBJ2-7 explains the end of the DNA better; the J call may be wrong. Germline lookup yields CDR1 LGHNA and CDR2 YNFKEQ. The CDR3 spans 15 residues.

The V gene is TRBV28, the J gene TRBJ2-7, with D tentatively TRBD2 (6 bases). The length of the CDR3 is 15 residues. Trimming stripped 5 bases from V and 6 bases from J, with 20 bases between. Germline V lookup: CDR1 MDHEN, CDR2 SYDVKM. The CDR3 bases are TGTGCCAGCAGTAGACGGGGGACTTCCCTCTCCGAGCAGTACTTC. Translated: CASSRRGTSLSEQYF.

This clone was seen more than once but under ten times. V and J are TRBV27 and TRBJ2-7; D is perhaps TRBD1 (5 bases). Trimming cost V 2 bases and J 0 bases, with 8 bases left between them. There are 14 residues in the CDR3. CDR1 is MNHEY, CDR2 SMNVEV, per germline (reference sequence). CDR3 sequence: CASSLGRASYEQYF. CDR3 nucleotides: TGTGCCAGCAGTTTAGGCAGGGCCTCCTACGAGCAGTACTTC.

The chain links TRBV5-4 to TRBJ2-2, with TRBD2 matching over 10 bases. Trimming cost V 3 bases and J 4 bases; bases outside gene matches: 9. From germline, CDR1 is SGHNT and CDR2 YYREEE (reference sequence). CDR3 length equals 17 residues. CDR3 DNA sequence: TGTGCCAGCAGCTACCCAGCGGGGGGGCCGGGCACCGGGGAGCTGTTTTTT. Translating it yields CASSYPAGGPGTGELFF.